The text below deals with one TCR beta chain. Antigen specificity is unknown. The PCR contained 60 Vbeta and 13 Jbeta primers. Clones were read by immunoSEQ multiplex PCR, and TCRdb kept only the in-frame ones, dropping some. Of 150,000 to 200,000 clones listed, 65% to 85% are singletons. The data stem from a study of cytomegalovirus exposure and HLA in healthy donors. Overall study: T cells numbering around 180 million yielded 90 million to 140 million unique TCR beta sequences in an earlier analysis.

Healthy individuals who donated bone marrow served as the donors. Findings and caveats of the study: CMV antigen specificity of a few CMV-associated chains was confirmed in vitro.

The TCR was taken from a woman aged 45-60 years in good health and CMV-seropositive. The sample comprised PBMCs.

The CDR3 here is CAWRFPEGVPEAFF. DNA of the CDR3: TGTGCCTGGAGATTTCCCGAGGGGGTTCCTGAAGCTTTCTTT. The chain is built from TRBV30 and TRBJ1-1; perhaps TRBD1 as D (6 bases). This CDR3 contains 14 residues. V was shortened by 3 bases and J by 6 bases, with 17 bases between the two germline ends. CDR1 GTSNPN and CDR2 SVGIG come from the germline V gene (reference sequence).